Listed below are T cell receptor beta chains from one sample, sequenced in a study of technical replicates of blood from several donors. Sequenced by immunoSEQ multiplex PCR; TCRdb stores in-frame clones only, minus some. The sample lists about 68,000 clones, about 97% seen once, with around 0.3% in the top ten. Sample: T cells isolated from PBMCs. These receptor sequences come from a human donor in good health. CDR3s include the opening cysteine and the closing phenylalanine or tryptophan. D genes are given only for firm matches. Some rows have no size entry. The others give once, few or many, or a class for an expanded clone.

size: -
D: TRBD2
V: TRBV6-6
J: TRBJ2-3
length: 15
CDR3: CASTHPGGPRDTQYF
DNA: TGTGCCAGCACCCATCCGGGAGGGCCCCGAGATACGCAGTATTTT

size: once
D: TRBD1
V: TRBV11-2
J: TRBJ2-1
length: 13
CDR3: CASSLWTGSEQFF
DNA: TGTGCCAGCAGCTTGTGGACAGGGTCCGAGCAGTTCTTC

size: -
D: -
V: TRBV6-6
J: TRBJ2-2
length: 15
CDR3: CASSYLPGNTGELFF
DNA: TGTGCCAGCAGTTACTTGCCAGGAAACACCGGGGAGCTGTTTTTT

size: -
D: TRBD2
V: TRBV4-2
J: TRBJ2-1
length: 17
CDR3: CASSPLTGTSGFNEQFF
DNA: TGTGCCAGCAGCCCCCTTACCGGGACTAGCGGATTCAATGAGCAGTTCTTC

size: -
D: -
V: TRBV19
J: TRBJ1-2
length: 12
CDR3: CASTLGGGGYTF
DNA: TGTGCCAGTACCCTAGGAGGAGGGGGCTACACCTTC

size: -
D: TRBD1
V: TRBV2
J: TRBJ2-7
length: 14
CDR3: CASSVPGQGKEQYF
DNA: TGTGCCAGCAGTGTGCCGGGACAGGGGAAAGAGCAGTACTTC

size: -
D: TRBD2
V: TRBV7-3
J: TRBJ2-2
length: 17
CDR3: CASSAMGTSGSTGELFF
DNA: TGTGCCAGCAGCGCTATGGGGACTAGCGGGAGTACCGGGGAGCTGTTTTTT

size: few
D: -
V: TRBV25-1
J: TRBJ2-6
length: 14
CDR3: CASTGNTGANVLTF
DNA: TGTGCCAGCACAGGGAACACTGGGGCCAACGTCCTGACTTTC

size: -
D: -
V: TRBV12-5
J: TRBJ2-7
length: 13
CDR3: CASGSRTLYEQYF
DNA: TGTGCTAGTGGTTCGAGGACTCTCTACGAGCAGTACTTC

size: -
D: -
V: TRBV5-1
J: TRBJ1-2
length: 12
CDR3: CASSLEQDGYTF
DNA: TGCGCCAGCAGCTTGGAACAGGATGGCTACACCTTC

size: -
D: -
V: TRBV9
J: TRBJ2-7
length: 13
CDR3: CASSVGQGREQYF
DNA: TGTGCCAGCAGCGTAGGGCAGGGCAGGGAGCAGTACTTC

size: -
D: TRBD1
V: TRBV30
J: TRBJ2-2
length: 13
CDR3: CAWRGQDTGELFF
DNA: TGTGCCTGGAGGGGACAGGACACCGGGGAGCTGTTTTTT

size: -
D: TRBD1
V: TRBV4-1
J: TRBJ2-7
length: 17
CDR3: CASSQRYHRGFTDEQYF
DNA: TGCGCCAGCAGCCAAAGATATCACAGGGGATTTACTGACGAGCAGTACTTC

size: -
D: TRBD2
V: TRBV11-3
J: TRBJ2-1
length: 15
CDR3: CASSLTSGSYNEQFF
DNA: TGTGCCAGCAGCTTAACTAGCGGGAGCTACAATGAGCAGTTCTTC

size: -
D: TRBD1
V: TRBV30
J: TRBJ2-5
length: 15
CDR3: CAWSLLGQVGETQYF
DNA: TGTGCCTGGAGTTTGTTAGGACAGGTGGGAGAGACCCAGTACTTC

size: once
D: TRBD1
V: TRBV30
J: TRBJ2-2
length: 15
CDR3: CAWRAGTGVTGELFF
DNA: TGTGCCTGGAGAGCCGGGACAGGGGTCACCGGGGAGCTGTTTTTT

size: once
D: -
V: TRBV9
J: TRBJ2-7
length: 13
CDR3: CASSVGSSYEQYF
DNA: TGTGCCAGCAGCGTAGGTAGCAGCTACGAGCAGTACTTC

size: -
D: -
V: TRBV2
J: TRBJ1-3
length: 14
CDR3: CASSEAHSGNTIYF
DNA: TGTGCCAGCAGTGAAGCCCACTCTGGAAACACCATATATTTT

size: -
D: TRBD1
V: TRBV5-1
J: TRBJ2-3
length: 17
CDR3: CASSLDGAGTGIDTQYF
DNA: TGCGCCAGCAGCTTGGATGGGGCCGGGACAGGCATTGATACGCAGTATTTT

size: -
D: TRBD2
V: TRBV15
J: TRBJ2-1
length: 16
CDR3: CATSGELAAKYNEQFF
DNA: TGTGCCACCAGCGGGGAACTAGCGGCCAAGTACAATGAGCAGTTCTTC

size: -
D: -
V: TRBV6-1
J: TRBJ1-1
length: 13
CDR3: CASSVLVATEAFF
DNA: TGTGCCAGCAGTGTCCTCGTGGCTACTGAAGCTTTCTTT

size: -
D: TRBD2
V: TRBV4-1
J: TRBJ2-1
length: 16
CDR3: CASSPLAAGGSNEQFF
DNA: TGCGCCAGCAGCCCCCTCGCTGCGGGAGGAAGTAATGAGCAGTTCTTC

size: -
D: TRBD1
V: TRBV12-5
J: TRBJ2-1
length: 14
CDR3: CASGRTGLGNEQFF
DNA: TGTGCTAGTGGCCGGACAGGGTTGGGCAATGAGCAGTTCTTC

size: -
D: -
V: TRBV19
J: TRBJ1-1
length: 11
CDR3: CASTGYTEAFF
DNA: TGTGCCAGCACAGGGTACACTGAAGCTTTCTTT